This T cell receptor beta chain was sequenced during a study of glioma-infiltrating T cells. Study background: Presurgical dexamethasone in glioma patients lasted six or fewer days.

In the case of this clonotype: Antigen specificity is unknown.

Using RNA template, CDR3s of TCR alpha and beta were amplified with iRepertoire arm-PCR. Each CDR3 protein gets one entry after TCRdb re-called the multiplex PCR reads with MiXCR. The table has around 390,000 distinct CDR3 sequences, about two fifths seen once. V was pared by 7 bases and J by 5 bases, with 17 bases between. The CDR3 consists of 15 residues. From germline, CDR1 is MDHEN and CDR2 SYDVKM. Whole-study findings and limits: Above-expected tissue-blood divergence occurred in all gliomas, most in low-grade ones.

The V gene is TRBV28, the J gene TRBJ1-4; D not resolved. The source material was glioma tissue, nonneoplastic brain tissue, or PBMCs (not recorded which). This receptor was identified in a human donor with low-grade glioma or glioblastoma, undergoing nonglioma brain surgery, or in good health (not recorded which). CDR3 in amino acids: CASNFRAGRNEKLFF. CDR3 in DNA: TGTGCCAGCAATTTTAGGGCAGGTCGGAATGAAAAACTGTTTTTT.